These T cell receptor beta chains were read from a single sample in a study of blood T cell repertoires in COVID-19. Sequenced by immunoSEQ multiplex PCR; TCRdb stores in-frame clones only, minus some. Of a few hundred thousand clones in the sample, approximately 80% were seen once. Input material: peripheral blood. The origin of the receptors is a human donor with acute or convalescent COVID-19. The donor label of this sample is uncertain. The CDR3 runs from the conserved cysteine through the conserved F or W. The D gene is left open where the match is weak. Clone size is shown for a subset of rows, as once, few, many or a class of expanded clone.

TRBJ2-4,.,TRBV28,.,CASSLVSSPNIQYF,TGTGCCAGCAGTTTAGTGTCGTCCCCGAACATTCAGTACTTC
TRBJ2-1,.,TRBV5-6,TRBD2,CASTAWNLAGSNEQFF,TGTGCCAGCACCGCTTGGAATCTAGCGGGGTCGAATGAGCAGTTCTTC
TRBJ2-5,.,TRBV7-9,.,CASSSETGETQYF,TGTGCCAGCAGCTCAGAGACAGGAGAGACCCAGTACTTC
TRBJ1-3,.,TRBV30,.,CAWSVGGTGGGNTIYF,TGTGCCTGGAGTGTAGGGGGTACGGGAGGTGGAAACACCATATATTTT
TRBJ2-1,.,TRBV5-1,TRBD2,CASALAGDLNEQFF,TGCGCCAGCGCCCTAGCGGGGGACCTCAATGAGCAGTTCTTC
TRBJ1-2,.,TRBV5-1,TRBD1,CASSLAGQGARGYTF,TGCGCCAGCAGCTTGGCTGGACAGGGGGCTAGGGGCTACACCTTC
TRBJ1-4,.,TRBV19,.,CASSAKQAWEKLFF,TGTGCCAGTAGTGCGAAACAGGCGTGGGAAAAACTGTTTTTT
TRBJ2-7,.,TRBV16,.,CASSQSITGSYEQYF,TGTGCCAGCAGCCAATCGATCACGGGCTCCTACGAGCAGTACTTC
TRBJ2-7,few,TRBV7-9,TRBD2,CASSSGEREGYEQYF,TGTGCCAGCAGCAGCGGGGAGAGGGAAGGTTACGAGCAGTACTTC
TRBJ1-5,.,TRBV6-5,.,CASSLDSYSNQPQHF,TGTGCCAGCAGTCTGGACAGTTATAGCAATCAGCCCCAGCATTTT
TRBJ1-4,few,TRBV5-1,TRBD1,CASSLAGTGYEKLFF,TGCGCCAGCAGCTTGGCCGGGACAGGGTATGAAAAACTGTTTTTT
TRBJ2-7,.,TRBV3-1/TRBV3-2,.,CASSQEESGSTSEQYF,TGTGCCAGCAGCCAAGAGGAAAGCGGTAGCACGTCCGAGCAGTACTTC
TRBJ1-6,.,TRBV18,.,CASLTDLNSPLHF,TGTGCCAGCTTGACAGATCTTAATTCACCCCTCCACTTT
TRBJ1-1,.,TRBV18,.,CASSPDSVGNTEAFF,TGTGCCAGCTCACCAGACAGCGTGGGCAACACTGAAGCTTTCTTT
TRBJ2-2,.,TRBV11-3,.,CASRRTANTGELFF,TGTGCCAGCAGGCGGACAGCTAACACCGGGGAGCTGTTTTTT
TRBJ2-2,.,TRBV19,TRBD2,CASSSAGAGTGELFF,TGTGCCAGTAGTTCAGCGGGAGCTGGCACCGGGGAGCTGTTTTTT
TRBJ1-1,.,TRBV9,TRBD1,CASSTGQGNTEAFF,TGTGCCAGCAGCACGGGACAGGGCAACACTGAAGCTTTCTTT
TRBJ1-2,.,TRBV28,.,CASSLNNRAHGYTF,TGTGCCAGCAGCTTAAATAACAGGGCTCATGGCTACACCTTC
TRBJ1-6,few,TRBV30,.,CAWSGTRKNSPLHF,TGTGCCTGGAGTGGGACACGGAAAAATTCACCCCTCCACTTT
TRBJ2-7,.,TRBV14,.,CASSQARQGSQYF,TGTGCCAGCAGCCAAGCTAGGCAGGGAAGTCAGTACTTC
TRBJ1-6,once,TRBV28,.,CASSSPGTSSSYNSPLHF,TGTGCCAGCAGTTCTCCCGGGACATCGAGCTCCTATAATTCACCCCTCCACTTT
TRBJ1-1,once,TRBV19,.,CASSSRTTGAEAFF,TGTGCCAGTAGTTCTCGAACTACGGGGGCTGAAGCTTTCTTT
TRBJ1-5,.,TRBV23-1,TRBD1,CASSHSDRGPNQPQHF,TGCGCCAGCAGTCATAGCGACAGGGGACCAAATCAGCCCCAGCATTTT
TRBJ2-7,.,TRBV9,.,CASSVGDSYEQYF,TGTGCCAGCAGCGTGGGCGATTCCTACGAGCAGTACTTC
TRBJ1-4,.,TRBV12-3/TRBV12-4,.,CASSTGYEKLFF,TGTGCCAGCAGTACAGGGTATGAAAAACTGTTTTTT
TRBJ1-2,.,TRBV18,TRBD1,CASSPPTDRPGYGYTF,TGTGCCAGCTCACCACCGACGGACAGGCCGGGCTATGGCTACACCTTC
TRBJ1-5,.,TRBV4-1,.,CASSQGVGTPQPQHF,TGCGCCAGCAGCCAAGGAGTCGGGACACCGCAGCCCCAGCATTTT
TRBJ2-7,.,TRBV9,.,CASARDGGVTYEQYF,TGTGCCAGCGCCCGAGATGGCGGAGTAACCTACGAGCAGTACTTC
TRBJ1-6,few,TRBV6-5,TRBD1,CASSWSGTGMSPLHF,TGTGCCAGCAGTTGGTCCGGGACAGGGATGTCACCCCTCCACTTT
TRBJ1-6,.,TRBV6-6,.,CASSPVTGALLMYNSPLHF,TGTGCCAGCAGTCCCGTGACAGGTGCCTTACTTATGTATAATTCACCCCTCCACTTT
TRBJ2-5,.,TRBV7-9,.,CASSPTLGGPWETQYF,TGTGCCAGCAGCCCTACCCTTGGAGGTCCGTGGGAGACCCAGTACTTC
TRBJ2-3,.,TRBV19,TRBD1,CASSRGTGGRQTQYF,TGTGCCAGTAGCCGGGGGACAGGGGGAAGACAGACGCAGTATTTT
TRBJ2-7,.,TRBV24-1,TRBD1,CATSETGTGSYEQYF,TGTGCCACCAGTGAAACTGGGACAGGGAGCTACGAGCAGTACTTC
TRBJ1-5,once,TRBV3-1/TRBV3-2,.,CASSQTNLGPQHF,TGTGCCAGCAGCCAAACCAACCTAGGGCCCCAGCATTTT
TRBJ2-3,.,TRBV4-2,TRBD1,CASSQGGTGSSTDTQYF,TGTGCCAGCAGCCAAGGCGGGACAGGGTCTAGCACAGATACGCAGTATTTT
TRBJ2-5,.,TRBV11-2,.,CASSPARGGSLETQYF,TGTGCCAGCAGCCCAGCTAGGGGTGGATCCCTAGAGACCCAGTACTTC
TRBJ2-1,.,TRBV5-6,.,CASSFVNEQFF,TGTGCCAGCAGCTTCGTCAATGAGCAGTTCTTC
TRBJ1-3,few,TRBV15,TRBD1,CATSKGNGQGSSSGNTIYF,TGTGCCACCAGCAAAGGGAACGGACAGGGCTCCAGCTCTGGAAACACCATATATTTT
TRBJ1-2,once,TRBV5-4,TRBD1,CASSSTGNYGYTF,TGTGCCAGCAGCTCGACAGGGAACTATGGCTACACCTTC
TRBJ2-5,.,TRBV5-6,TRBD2,CASSSSRLAGVQETQYF,TGTGCCAGCAGCTCCTCCCGACTAGCGGGAGTCCAAGAGACCCAGTACTTC
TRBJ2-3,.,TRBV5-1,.,CASSSSSGSGTDTQYF,TGCGCCAGCAGCTCCAGCTCGGGGTCCGGCACAGATACGCAGTATTTT